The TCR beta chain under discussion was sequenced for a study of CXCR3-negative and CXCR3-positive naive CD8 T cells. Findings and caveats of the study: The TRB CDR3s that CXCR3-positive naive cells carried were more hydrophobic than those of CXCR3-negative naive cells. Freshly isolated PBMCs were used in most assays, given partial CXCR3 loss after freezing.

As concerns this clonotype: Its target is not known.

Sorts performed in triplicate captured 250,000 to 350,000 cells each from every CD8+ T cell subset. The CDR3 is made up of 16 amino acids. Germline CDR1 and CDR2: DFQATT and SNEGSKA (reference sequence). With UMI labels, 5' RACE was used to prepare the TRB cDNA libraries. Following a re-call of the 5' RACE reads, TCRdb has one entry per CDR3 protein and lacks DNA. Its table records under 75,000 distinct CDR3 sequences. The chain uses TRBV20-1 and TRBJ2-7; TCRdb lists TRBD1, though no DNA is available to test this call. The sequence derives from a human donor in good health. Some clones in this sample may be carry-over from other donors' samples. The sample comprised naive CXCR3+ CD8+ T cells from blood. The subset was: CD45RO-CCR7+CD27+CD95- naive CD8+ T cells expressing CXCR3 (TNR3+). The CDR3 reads CSADAPTGARDYEQYF.